The 27 T cell receptor beta chains reported below all come from one sample, sequenced in a study of CD8 T cells in ankylosing spondylitis (dated by TCRdb to the late 2010s). Results the study describes overall, beyond this receptor: Blood from ankylosing spondylitis patients appeared to be characterized by a TCR beta motif composed of about 8 highly homologous amino acid variants.

Library preparation employed 5' RACE. The instrument given in TCRdb is Illumina HiSeq 2500. TCRdb reanalyzed the raw reads on its own, using fastp at Q25 for trimming and MiXCR for clone calling, and kept in-frame beta chains. Every CDR3 protein is listed once, alongside the most common genes and DNA of its rows. The sample profile shows 250,000 to 350,000 distinct CDR3 sequences; less than 10% of them were found once. The top ten hold more than 14% of the sample. The antigens of these receptors remain unknown. Sequencing was done on a sample of blood, either unsorted or a sorted T cell fraction (not recorded which). The receptors derive from a male donor with ankylosing spondylitis.

The sample holds many counts of this clonotype. This sequence joins TRBV11-2 and TRBJ2-6, with 7 nucleotides matching TRBD1. CDR3 length: 18 amino acids. In germline, CDR1 is SGHAT, CDR2 FQNNGV. With 3 bases clipped from V and 1 base from J, the junction kept 9 bases outside the gene matches. CDR3 loop: CASSLSTGVLSGANVLTF. The CDR3 region has the DNA TGTGCCAGCAGCTTGTCCACAGGGGTTCTTTCTGGGGCCAACGTCCTGACTTTC.

The chain has TRBV20-1 and TRBJ2-2, with 10 bases that match TRBD2. The germline CDR1 and CDR2 sequences are DFQATT and SNEGSKA (reference sequence). After removal of 5 bases from V and 7 bases from J, the junction contained 10 bases not matched to a gene. The CDR3 is made up of 15 amino acids. The DNA of the CDR3 is TGCAGTGCTTACGGGCTAGCGGGAGAGGACGGGGAGCTGTTTTTT. Protein: CSAYGLAGEDGELFF.

The rearrangement uses TRBV7-3 and TRBJ1-4; 8 bases map to TRBD1. The CDR3 is 16 residues long. Germline V lookup: CDR1 SGHTA, CDR2 FQGTGA. Trimming cost V 6 bases and J 0 bases; bases outside gene matches: 6. The CDR3 protein is CASSRTGTSTNEKLFF. The CDR3 bases are TGTGCCAGCAGTCGGACAGGGACGTCAACTAATGAAAAACTGTTTTTT.

This clonotype was seen ten or more times. The chain employs TRBV20-1 and TRBJ2-3; 15 bases are a match to TRBD2. After removal of 6 bases from V and 10 bases from J, the junction contained 8 bases not matched to a gene. The germline CDR1 and CDR2 sequences are DFQATT and SNEGSKA (reference sequence). CDR3 length: 14 amino acids. The CDR3 region is CSAAGLAGGDPQYF. The CDR3 coding sequence is TGCAGTGCCGCAGGACTAGCGGGAGGGGATCCGCAGTATTTT.

Many counts were recorded for this clonotype. The chain recombines TRBV12-3 or TRBV12-4 with TRBJ2-1, with TRBD2 matching 12 bases. The CDR3 is 15 residues long. The V and J ends lost 6 bases and 1 base, in that order; junction bases with no gene match: 1. DNA for the CDR3: TGTGCCAGCAGCGGACTAGCGGGATCCTACAATGAGCAGTTCTTC. Its protein is CASSGLAGSYNEQFF.

The table lists this clonotype with many counts. V is TRBV7-3 and J is TRBJ2-1, with D unclear. CDR3 size: 16 residues. Germline CDR1 and CDR2: SGHTA and FQGTGA. Trimming left V 0 bases short and J 8 bases short, with 17 bases between. CDR3 residues: CASSLTAGHSTHEQFF. CDR3 DNA: TGTGCCAGCAGCTTAACGGCTGGGCACAGTACCCATGAGCAGTTCTTC. Full variable domain (remainder filled in from reference TRBV7-3 and TRBJ2-1): GAGVSQTPSNKVTEKGKYVELRCDPISGHTALYWYRQSLGQGPEFLIYFQGTGAADDSGLPNDRFFAVRPEGSVSTLKIQRTERGDSAVYLCASSLTAGHSTHEQFFGPGTRLTVL.

The chain links TRBV27 to TRBJ2-1; 9 positions match TRBD2. The CDR3 has 15 residues. CDR1 and CDR2 (germline): MNHEY, SMNVEV (reference sequence). V lost 6 bases to trimming and J lost 7 bases; unmatched junction nucleotides: 10. The CDR3 is CASSRLADQANEQFF. Written as DNA, the CDR3 is TGTGCCAGCAGCCGACTAGCGGACCAAGCGAATGAGCAGTTCTTC.

Only a few counts were recorded for this clonotype. CDR3 residues: CSARDPGVEKLFF. CDR3 nucleotides: TGCAGTGCTAGAGATCCGGGGGTTGAAAAACTGTTTTTT. The genes are TRBV20-1 and TRBJ1-4; maybe TRBD1 (5 bases). Trimming stripped 0 bases from V and 7 bases from J, with 9 bases between. The germline V gene has CDR1 DFQATT and CDR2 SNEGSKA (reference sequence). The CDR3 is 13 residues long.

The chain uses TRBV28 and TRBJ2-7, with D perhaps matching TRBD1 (6 bases). This CDR3 region has 15 residues. The germline CDR1 and CDR2 sequences are MDHEN and SYDVKM. The germline V and J ends were trimmed by 6 bases and 3 bases, with 18 bases remaining between them. CDR3 in DNA: TGTGCCAGCAGATTCGGGACACGGGGCGGCTACGAGCAGTACTTC. Translating gives CASRFGTRGGYEQYF.

In its sample, this clonotype was seen a few times. V gene TRBV21-1 combines with J gene TRBJ2-2; no check of the table's D call, TRBD2, against the DNA was made. TRBV21-1 is flagged as a pseudogene. The length of the CDR3 is 18 residues. The CDR3 sequence is CASRGTSPVCRITGELFF. The CDR3 nucleotides are TGTGCCAGCAGGGGGACTAGCCCCGTTTGTCGAATCACCGGGGAGCTGTTTTTT.

This clonotype was detected many times. Written as DNA, the CDR3 is TGTGCCAGCAGTTTACAGGGGGTCAGCGGGGAGCTGTTTTTT. Translated, it gives CASSLQGVSGELFF. The chain employs TRBV28 and TRBJ2-2; 7 nucleotides match TRBD1. CDR3 length: 14 amino acids. V shed 2 bases, J shed 7 bases, and the junction held 4 bases outside the gene matches. The germline V gene encodes CDR1 MDHEN and CDR2 SYDVKM.

This clonotype occurred a few times. The chain joins TRBV20-1 to TRBJ1-1; 8 bases are a match to TRBD1. The CDR3 contains 14 residues. Germline-derived CDR1 and CDR2 are DFQATT and SNEGSKA (reference sequence). Trimming took 3 bases from V and 4 from J; bases not matched to a gene: 7. CDR3 sequence: CSASNRQGSTEAFF. The CDR3 DNA reads TGCAGTGCTAGCAATCGACAGGGGAGCACTGAAGCTTTCTTT.

The genes are TRBV15 and TRBJ2-5; no clear D. The CDR3 spans 13 residues. Germline CDR1 is LNHNV and CDR2 is YYDKDF (reference sequence). Trimming took off 0 bases at V and 4 bases at J, with 6 bases between the two ends. CDR3 DNA sequence: TGTGCCACCAGCAGAGAATTTCGAGAGACCCAGTACTTC. Its translation: CATSREFRETQYF.

Many counts were recorded for this clonotype. The chain is built from TRBV14 and TRBJ1-1; D is possibly TRBD1 (5 bases). Germline CDR1 SGHDN, CDR2 FVKESK. The CDR3 sequence is 14 residues long. With 0 bases removed from V and 5 bases from J, the gap between germline ends came to 10 bases. The CDR3 DNA reads as TGTGCCAGCAGCCAAGATCGGGGGAGAACTGAAGCTTTCTTT. This codes for CASSQDRGRTEAFF.

The CDR3 region has the DNA TGCGCCAGCAGCCCGACGGGACACTACTACGAGCAGTACTTC. Protein: CASSPTGHYYEQYF. The chain joins TRBV5-1 to TRBJ2-7, with D possibly being TRBD1 (6 bases). Germline V gene data show CDR1 as SGHRS and CDR2 as YFSETQ. The CDR3 length is 14 residues. V was shortened by 4 bases and J by 3 bases, with 14 bases between the two germline ends.

This clonotype was detected only a few times. V is TRBV5-1 and J is TRBJ2-5, with 12 bases matching TRBD2. This CDR3 is 16 amino acids long. Germline CDR1 reads SGHRS; CDR2 reads YFSETQ. V was clipped by 0 bases and J by 4 bases; unmatched bases: 4. DNA of the CDR3: TGCGCCAGCAGCTTGGAGACTAGCGGGAGTGGAGAGACCCAGTACTTC. Translating it yields CASSLETSGSGETQYF.

This clonotype was observed a handful of times. V usage is TRBV7-8 and J usage is TRBJ2-1, with D possibly being TRBD2 (5 bases). Trimming shortened V by 4 bases and J by 0 bases, and 10 bases separated the two germline ends. This CDR3 region has 15 residues. The germline gives CDR1 SGHVS, CDR2 FQNEAQ. The CDR3 region has the DNA TGTGCCAGCAGCTCCGAGCGGATCTCCTACAATGAGCAGTTCTTC. Protein: CASSSERISYNEQFF.

There are a few counts of this clonotype. The chain couples TRBV11-2 to TRBJ2-7; 12 bases fit TRBD1. V was clipped by 5 bases and J by 7 bases; unmatched bases: 6. CDR3 length: 14 residues. Germline V gene data show CDR1 as SGHAT and CDR2 as FQNNGV. This CDR3 reads CASSLGTGGGEQYF. CDR3 sequence (DNA): TGTGCCAGCAGCCTCGGGACAGGGGGCGGGGAGCAGTACTTC.

Only a few counts were recorded for this clonotype. The chain joins TRBV5-1 to TRBJ1-5; 7 bases map to TRBD1. This CDR3 has 15 residues. J gave up 5 bases and V 0 bases, and 5 bases lay outside the gene matches. Germline V lookup: CDR1 SGHRS, CDR2 YFSETQ. The CDR3 sequence: CASSLEVGGHQPQHF. The CDR3 DNA sequence: TGCGCCAGCAGCTTGGAAGTAGGGGGCCATCAGCCCCAGCATTTT.

This clonotype was counted at least ten times. J is TRBJ2-3 and V is TRBV29-1; 13 bases fit TRBD2. This CDR3 contains 15 residues. Germline loops: CDR1 SQVTM, CDR2 ANQGSEA. J lost 4 bases, V lost 6 bases, and 7 bases had no gene match. For the CDR3, the DNA is TGCAGCGTCGGACTAGCGGGAGAGTTGCCAGATACGCAGTATTTT. Translation gives CSVGLAGELPDTQYF.

The CDR3 loop reads CSARLMGVMNTEAFF. The CDR3 DNA reads as TGCAGTGCTAGGCTGATGGGGGTGATGAACACTGAAGCTTTCTTT. The J gene is TRBJ1-1, the V gene TRBV20-1, with D possibly matching TRBD1 (5 bases). Germline V lookup: CDR1 DFQATT, CDR2 SNEGSKA (reference sequence). This CDR3 spans 15 amino acids. Trimming took off 3 bases at V and 0 bases at J, with 14 bases between the two ends.

This clonotype was counted a few times. The chain links TRBV12-3 or TRBV12-4 to TRBJ2-2; D call uncertain. The V gene lost 1 base and the J gene lost 7 bases, with 10 bases spanning the gap. The CDR3 has 14 amino acids. CDR3 sequence (DNA): TGTGCCAGCAGTTTAGTCCGGGTTGACGGGGAGCTGTTTTTT. Its translation: CASSLVRVDGELFF.

In its sample, this clonotype was seen many times. The J gene is TRBJ2-5, the V gene TRBV9; 7 bases are shared with TRBD1. This CDR3 spans 15 amino acids. V shed 3 bases, J shed 5 bases, and the junction held 10 bases outside the gene matches. Germline CDR1 and CDR2: SGDLS and YYNGEE. This CDR3 reads CASSAGVTGTETQYF. Written as DNA, the CDR3 is TGTGCCAGCAGCGCCGGGGTGACAGGGACGGAGACCCAGTACTTC.

The chain couples TRBV29-1 to TRBJ2-3; D perhaps matches TRBD2 (7 bases). In germline, CDR1 is SQVTM, CDR2 ANQGSEA. V shed 6 bases and J shed 3 bases, with 13 bases lying between them. The CDR3 extends over 13 amino acids. CDR3 residues: CSVGGLATDTQYF. CDR3 nucleotides: TGCAGCGTGGGGGGGCTAGCAACAGATACGCAGTATTTT.

In the case of this clonotype: The junction departs from germline at one end; a sequencing error may be responsible. This rearrangement joins TRBV12-3 or TRBV12-4 to TRBJ2-3; unclear D gene. CDR3 size: 13 residues. The CDR3 DNA reads TGTGCCAGCAGTTTATCGGGTAGTGGGCTCGTCCATTTT. This gives the protein CASSLSGSGLVHF.

This clonotype showed up just a few times. V gene TRBV3-1 combines with J gene TRBJ1-2; D is unclear. Trimming pared 1 base from V and 3 bases from J, leaving 12 bases between. Germline V lookup: CDR1 LGHDT, CDR2 YNNKEL (reference sequence). The CDR3 extends over 15 amino acids. The CDR3 here is CASSQVQGRDYGYTF. The CDR3 DNA reads as TGTGCCAGCAGCCAAGTGCAAGGGAGGGACTATGGCTACACCTTC.

This clonotype appeared a few times. V usage is TRBV2 and J usage is TRBJ2-5; D remains unclear. The CDR3 has 11 residues. Per the germline V gene, CDR1 is SNHLY and CDR2 is FYNNEI. V was pared by 7 bases and J by 5 bases, with 8 bases between. CDR3: CASKVTETQYF. The CDR3 DNA follows: TGTGCCAGCAAAGTTACCGAGACCCAGTACTTC.